This T cell receptor beta chain appears in the sequencing data of a study of blood T cell repertoires in COVID-19. On the study more broadly: From the United States, Italy and Spain came samples of acute and convalescent COVID-19. PBMCs, B-cell-depleted T cells, or T cells were the source of the cDNA or gDNA that made up the material.

Per the original data handling: Nucleated cell counts were estimated from reference gene primer amplification. The protocol was immunoSEQ multiplex PCR, while the TCRdb copy is restricted to in-frame clones and leaves out a portion. V and J calls and clone size are copied from that table; D and trimming were computed from the DNA. The profile shows tens of thousands of clones, roughly 89% of them singletons. The ends lost 0 bases at V and 8 bases at J; junction bases unmatched: 5. Germline loops: CDR1 LGHNT, CDR2 FRNRAP. The CDR3 spans 17 residues. Enrolment of Seattle patients took place during active infection, and they were followed longitudinally.

The receptor was isolated from a man in his 60s with COVID-19, enrolled during active disease. The chain uses TRBV12-5 and TRBJ1-6; 12 bases are shared with TRBD1. The sample comprised peripheral blood. CDR3 residues: CASGLVSGTGGDSPLHF. The CDR3 bases are TGTGCTAGTGGTTTGGTCTCCGGGACAGGGGGCGATTCACCCCTCCACTTT.